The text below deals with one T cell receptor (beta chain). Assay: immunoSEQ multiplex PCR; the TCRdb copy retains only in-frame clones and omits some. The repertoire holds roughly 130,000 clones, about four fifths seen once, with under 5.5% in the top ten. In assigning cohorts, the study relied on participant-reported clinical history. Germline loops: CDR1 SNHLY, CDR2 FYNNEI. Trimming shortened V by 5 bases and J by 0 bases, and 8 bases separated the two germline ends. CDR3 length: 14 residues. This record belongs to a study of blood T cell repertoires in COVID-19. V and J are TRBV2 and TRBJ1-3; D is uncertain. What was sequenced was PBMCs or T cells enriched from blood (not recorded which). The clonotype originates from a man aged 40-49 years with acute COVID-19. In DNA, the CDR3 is TGTGCCAGCAGTCCCTCTTTCTCTGGAAACACCATATATTTT. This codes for CASSPSFSGNTIYF.